This TCR beta chain was documented in a study of cytomegalovirus exposure and HLA in healthy donors. General observations from the study: Serostatus for CMV was the only available immune exposure information. Associated with cytomegalovirus, according to the listing, were some 150 TCR beta chains.

It was with 60 Vbeta and 13 Jbeta primers that the PCR ran. Here immunoSEQ multiplex PCR was the method, and the copy in TCRdb shows in-frame clones only, minus some. The sample shows more than 200,000 clones, and more than 0.75% sits with its ten largest clones. Healthy bone marrow donors supplied every sample. Germline V gene sequence: CDR1 SNHLY, CDR2 FYNNEI. There are 16 residues in the CDR3. Trimming took 8 bases from V and 1 from J, leaving 17 bases between them. Note on this clone: What it binds is not known.

The chain joins TRBV2 to TRBJ2-2; tentative D call: TRBD2 (5 bases). Specimen: PBMCs. This receptor was obtained from a woman between 25 and 40 years old in good health and CMV-seropositive. In nucleotides, the CDR3 is TGTGCCAGCGGAGACCACGGGGTACGGAACACCGGGGAGCTGTTTTTT. Protein sequence: CASGDHGVRNTGELFF. Using reference TRBV2 and TRBJ2-2 for the parts outside the CDR3, the full variable domain is EPEVTQTPSHQVTQMGQEVILRCVPISNHLYFYWYRQILGQKVEFLVSFYNNEISEKSEIFDDQFSVERPDGSNFTLKIRSTKLEDSAMYFCASGDHGVRNTGELFFGEGSRLTVL.